This T cell receptor beta chain was captured in a study of blood T cell repertoires in COVID-19. The CDR3 length is 18 residues. After removal of 6 bases from V and 0 bases from J, the junction contained 12 bases not matched to a gene. Germline values: CDR1 SNHLY, CDR2 FYNNEI. How the authors handled the data: Estimated nucleated cell counts came from reference gene primer amplification. Assay: immunoSEQ multiplex PCR; the TCRdb copy retains only in-frame clones and omits some. That table is the source of V, J and clone size, and D and trimming were worked out from the DNA. The sample lists about 330,000 clones, 87% occurring once.

The clonotype originates from a woman aged 25 to 39 who had recovered from COVID-19. The sequenced sample was PBMCs or T cells enriched from blood (not recorded which). The chain employs TRBV2 and TRBJ2-2; 8 bases map to TRBD1. The CDR3 region is CASSPGQAHSANTGELFF. The CDR3 bases are TGTGCCAGCAGCCCGGGACAGGCCCACTCCGCGAACACCGGGGAGCTGTTTTTT.